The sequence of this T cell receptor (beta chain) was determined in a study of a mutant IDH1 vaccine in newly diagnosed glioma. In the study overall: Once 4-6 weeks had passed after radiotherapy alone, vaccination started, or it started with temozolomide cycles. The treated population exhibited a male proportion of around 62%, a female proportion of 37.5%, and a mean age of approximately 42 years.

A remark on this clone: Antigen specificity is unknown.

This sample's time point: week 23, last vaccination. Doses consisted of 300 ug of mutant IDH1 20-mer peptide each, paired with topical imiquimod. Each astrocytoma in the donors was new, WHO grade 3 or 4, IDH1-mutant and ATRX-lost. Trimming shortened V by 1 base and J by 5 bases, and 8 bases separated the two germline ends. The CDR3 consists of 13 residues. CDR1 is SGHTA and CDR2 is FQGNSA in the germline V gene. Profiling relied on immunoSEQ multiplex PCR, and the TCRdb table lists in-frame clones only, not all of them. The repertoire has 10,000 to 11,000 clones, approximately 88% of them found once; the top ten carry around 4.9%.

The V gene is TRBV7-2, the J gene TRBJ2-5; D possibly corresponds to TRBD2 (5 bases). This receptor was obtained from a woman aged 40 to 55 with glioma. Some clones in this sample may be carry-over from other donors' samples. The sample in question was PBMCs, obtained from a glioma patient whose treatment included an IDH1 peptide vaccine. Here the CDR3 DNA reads TGTGCCAGCAGCTTAGGGACTCGGGAGACCCAGTACTTC. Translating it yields CASSLGTRETQYF.